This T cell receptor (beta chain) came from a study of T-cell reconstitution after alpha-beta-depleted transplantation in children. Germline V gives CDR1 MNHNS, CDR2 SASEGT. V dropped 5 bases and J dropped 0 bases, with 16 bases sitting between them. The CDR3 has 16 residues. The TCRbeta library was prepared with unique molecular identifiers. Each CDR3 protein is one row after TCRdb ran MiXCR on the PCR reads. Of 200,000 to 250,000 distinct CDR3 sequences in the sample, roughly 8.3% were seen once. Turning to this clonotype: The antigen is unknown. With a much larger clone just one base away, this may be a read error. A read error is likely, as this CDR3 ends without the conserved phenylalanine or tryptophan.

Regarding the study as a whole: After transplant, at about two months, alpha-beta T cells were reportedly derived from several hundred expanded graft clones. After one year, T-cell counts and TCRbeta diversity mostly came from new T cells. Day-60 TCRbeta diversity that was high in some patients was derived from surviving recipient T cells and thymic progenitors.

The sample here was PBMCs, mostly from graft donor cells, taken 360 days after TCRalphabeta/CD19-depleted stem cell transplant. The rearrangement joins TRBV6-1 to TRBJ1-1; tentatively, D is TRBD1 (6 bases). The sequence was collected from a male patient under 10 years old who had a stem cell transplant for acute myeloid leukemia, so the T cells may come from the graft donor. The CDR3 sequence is CASSPSRTVMNTEAFS. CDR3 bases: TGTGCCAGCAGTCCCTCTAGGACAGTAATGAACACTGAAGCTTTCTCT.